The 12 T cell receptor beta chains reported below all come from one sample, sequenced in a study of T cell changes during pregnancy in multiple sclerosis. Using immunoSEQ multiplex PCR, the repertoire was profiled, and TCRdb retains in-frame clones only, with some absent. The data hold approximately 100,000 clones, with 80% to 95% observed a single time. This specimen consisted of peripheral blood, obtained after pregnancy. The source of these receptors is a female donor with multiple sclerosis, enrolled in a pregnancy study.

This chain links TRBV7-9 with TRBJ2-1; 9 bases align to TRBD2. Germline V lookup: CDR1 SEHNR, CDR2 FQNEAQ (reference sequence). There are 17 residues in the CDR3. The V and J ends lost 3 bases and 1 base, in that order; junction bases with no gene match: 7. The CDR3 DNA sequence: TGTGCCAGCAGCTTGTGGCGGGGGGGCTCTTCCTACAATGAGCAGTTCTTC. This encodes CASSLWRGGSSYNEQFF.

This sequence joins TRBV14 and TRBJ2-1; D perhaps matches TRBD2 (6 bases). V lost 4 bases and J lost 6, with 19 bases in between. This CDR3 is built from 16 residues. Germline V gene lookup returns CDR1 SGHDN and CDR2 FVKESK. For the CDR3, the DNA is TGTGCCAGCAGCCTTGTCGGGTGGAAGGAGGGCAATGAGCAGTTCTTC. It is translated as CASSLVGWKEGNEQFF. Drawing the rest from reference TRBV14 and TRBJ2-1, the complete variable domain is EAGVTQFPSHSVIEKGQTVTLRCDPISGHDNLYWYRRVMGKEIKFLLHFVKESKQDESGMPNNRFLAERTGGTYSTLKVQPAELEDSGVYFCASSLVGWKEGNEQFFGPGTRLTVL.

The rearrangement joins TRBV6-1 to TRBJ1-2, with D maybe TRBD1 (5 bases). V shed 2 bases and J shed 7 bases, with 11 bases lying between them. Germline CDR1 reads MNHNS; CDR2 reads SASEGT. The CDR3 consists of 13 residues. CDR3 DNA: TGTGCCAGCAGTGAATACAGGCTCTCTGGCTACACCTTC. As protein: CASSEYRLSGYTF.

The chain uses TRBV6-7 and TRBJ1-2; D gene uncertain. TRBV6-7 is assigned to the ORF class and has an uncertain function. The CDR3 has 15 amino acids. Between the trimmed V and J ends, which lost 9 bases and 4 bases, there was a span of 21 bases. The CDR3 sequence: CASCFPEGLGYGYTF. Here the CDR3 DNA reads TGTGCCAGTTGTTTTCCGGAGGGCCTCGGCTATGGCTACACCTTC.

This CDR3 reads CASKRDRGSYEQYF. CDR3 sequence (DNA): TGTGCCAGCAAAAGGGACAGGGGCTCCTACGAGCAGTACTTC. The V gene is TRBV6-1, the J gene TRBJ2-7; 10 bases line up with TRBD1. Germline CDR1 MNHNS, CDR2 SASEGT. CDR3 length: 14 amino acids. V shed 7 bases and J 0 bases; nucleotides not matched to a gene: 3.

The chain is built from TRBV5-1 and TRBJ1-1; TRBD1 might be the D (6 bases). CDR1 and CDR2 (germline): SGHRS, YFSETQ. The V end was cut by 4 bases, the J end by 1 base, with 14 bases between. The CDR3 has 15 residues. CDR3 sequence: CASSARTGTNTEAFF. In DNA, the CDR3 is TGCGCCAGCAGCGCGCGAACAGGGACGAACACTGAAGCTTTCTTT. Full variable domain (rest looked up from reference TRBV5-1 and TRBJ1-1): KAGVTQTPRYLIKTRGQQVTLSCSPISGHRSVSWYQQTPGQGLQFLFEYFSETQRNKGNFPGRFSGRQFSNSRSEMNVSTLELGDSALYLCASSARTGTNTEAFFGQGTRLTVV.

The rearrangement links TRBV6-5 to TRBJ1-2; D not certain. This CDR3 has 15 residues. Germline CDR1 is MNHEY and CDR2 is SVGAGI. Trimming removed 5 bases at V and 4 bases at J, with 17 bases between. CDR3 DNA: TGTGCCAGCAGTCCGGTTCCACCTAGCGCCTATGGCTACACCTTC. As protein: CASSPVPPSAYGYTF.

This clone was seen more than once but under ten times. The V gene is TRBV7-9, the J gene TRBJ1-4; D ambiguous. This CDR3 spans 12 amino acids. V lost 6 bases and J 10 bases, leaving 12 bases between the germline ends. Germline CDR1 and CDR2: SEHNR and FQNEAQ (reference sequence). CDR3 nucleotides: TGTGCCAGCAGTTCCCTCACCGGAAAACTGTTTTTT. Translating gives CASSSLTGKLFF.

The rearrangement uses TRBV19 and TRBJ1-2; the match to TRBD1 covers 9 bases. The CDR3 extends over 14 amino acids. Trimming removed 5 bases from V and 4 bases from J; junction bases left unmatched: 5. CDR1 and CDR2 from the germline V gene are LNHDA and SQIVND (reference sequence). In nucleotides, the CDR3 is TGTGCCAGTAGTCCGGGACAGGGAGCCTATGGCTACACCTTC. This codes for CASSPGQGAYGYTF.

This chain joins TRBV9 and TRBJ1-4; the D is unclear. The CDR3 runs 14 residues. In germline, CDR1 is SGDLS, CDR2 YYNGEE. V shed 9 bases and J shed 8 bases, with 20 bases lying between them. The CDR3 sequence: CATGKEGVEEKLFF. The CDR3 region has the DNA TGTGCCACCGGAAAGGAGGGTGTGGAAGAAAAACTGTTTTTT.

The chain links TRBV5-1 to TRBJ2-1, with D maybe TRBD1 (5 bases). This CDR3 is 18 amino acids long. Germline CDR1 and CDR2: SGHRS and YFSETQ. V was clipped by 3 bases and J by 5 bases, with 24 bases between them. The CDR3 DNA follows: TGCGCCAGCAGCTCCTATCCGTGGACACCCCCCACGAACAATGAGCAGTTCTTC. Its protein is CASSSYPWTPPTNNEQFF.

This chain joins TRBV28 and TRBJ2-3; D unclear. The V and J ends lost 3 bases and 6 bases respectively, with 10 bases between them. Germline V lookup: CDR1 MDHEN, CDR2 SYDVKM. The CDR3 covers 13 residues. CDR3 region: CASSLSISDTQYF. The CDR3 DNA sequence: TGTGCCAGCAGTTTGAGCATCTCGGATACGCAGTATTTT. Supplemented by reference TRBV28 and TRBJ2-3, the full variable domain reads DVKVTQSSRYLVKRTGEKVFLECVQDMDHENMFWYRQDPGLGLRLIYFSYDVKMKEKGDIPEGYSVSREKKERFSLILESASTNQTSMYLCASSLSISDTQYFGPGTRLTVL.